The 21 T cell receptor beta chains listed next were all sequenced from one sample in a study of blood T cell repertoires in COVID-19. Assay: immunoSEQ multiplex PCR; the TCRdb copy retains only in-frame clones and omits some. The table shows approximately 230,000 clones, with approximately 90% occurring only once. Sequencing was performed on peripheral blood. Source of these receptors: a man aged 25-45 years who had recovered from COVID-19.

This chain links TRBV6-5 with TRBJ1-4, with 7 positions matching TRBD1. CDR3 size: 13 residues. The germline V gene encodes CDR1 MNHEY and CDR2 SVGAGI. The V segment lost 4 bases and the J segment 8 bases; nucleotides outside the gene matches: 4. The CDR3 DNA sequence: TGTGCCAGCAGTTTAGGGGGCCGGGAAAAACTGTTTTTT. Its translation is CASSLGGREKLFF.

This clone appeared a few times. The chain is built from TRBV13 and TRBJ1-5, with D possibly being TRBD1 (5 bases). The germline V gene has CDR1 PRHDT and CDR2 FYEKMQ (reference sequence). The CDR3 covers 15 residues. Trimming stripped 5 bases from V and 7 bases from J, with 18 bases between. CDR3 coding DNA: TGTGCCAGCAGCCTCACTAAGGGGAGGGGACAGCCCCAGCATTTT. Translated: CASSLTKGRGQPQHF.

This clone was found many times. The V and J genes are TRBV10-3 and TRBJ1-1, with a possible D match to TRBD1 (5 bases). Germline CDR1 reads ENHRY; CDR2 reads SYGVKD. The CDR3 spans 13 residues. Trimming shortened V by 8 bases and J by 3 bases, and 13 bases separated the two germline ends. CDR3 sequence reads: CAIGKTDYTEAFF. CDR3 sequence (DNA): TGTGCCATCGGGAAGACAGACTACACTGAAGCTTTCTTT.

This clone has more than one count but fewer than ten. The chain links TRBV29-1 to TRBJ1-5, with TRBD1 as a possible D gene (5 bases). Germline CDR1 and CDR2: SQVTM and ANQGSEA. V was shortened by 0 bases and J by 6 bases, with 9 bases between the two germline ends. The CDR3 consists of 13 residues. The CDR3 DNA is TGCAGCGTTGAAGACAGGGTGGGTCAGCCCCAGCATTTT. It translates to CSVEDRVGQPQHF.

This clone has a single count. CDR3: CASSGRGEQYF. DNA for the CDR3: TGTGCCAGCTCAGGGAGGGGCGAGCAGTACTTC. The chain is built from TRBV18 and TRBJ2-7; 7 bases fit TRBD2. This CDR3 spans 11 amino acids. Germline V gene data show CDR1 as KGHSH and CDR2 as LQKENI. Germline trimming cut 5 bases from V and 6 bases from J; bases unmatched to any gene: 1.

The rearrangement uses TRBV3-1 (or the pseudogene TRBV3-2) and TRBJ1-3; the D gene is possibly TRBD1 (5 bases). V lost 8 bases and J 4 bases, leaving 9 bases between the germline ends. Germline V gene data show CDR1 as LGHDT and CDR2 as YNNKEL (reference sequence). This CDR3 is 12 amino acids long. This chain's CDR3 is CASGGSGNTIYF. The CDR3 bases are TGTGCCAGCGGGGGGTCCGGAAACACCATATATTTT.

V usage is TRBV7-9 and J usage is TRBJ2-7; 13 positions agree with TRBD2. J lost 0 bases, V lost 5 bases, and 7 bases had no gene match. This CDR3 region has 17 residues. Germline V gene sequence: CDR1 SEHNR, CDR2 FQNEAQ (reference sequence). CDR3 sequence (DNA): TGTGCCAGCAGCCGCGGACTAGCGGGGGTAAGCTCCTACGAGCAGTACTTC. This translates into CASSRGLAGVSSYEQYF.

The V and J genes are TRBV2 and TRBJ2-5, with 8 bases aligning to TRBD1. The CDR3 consists of 14 residues. The junction had 6 bases not matched to a gene; V was cut back by 4 bases and J by 5 bases. The germline gives CDR1 SNHLY, CDR2 FYNNEI. CDR3 in amino acids: CASSVVQGVETQYF. The CDR3 nucleotides read TGTGCCAGCAGTGTTGTACAGGGGGTTGAGACCCAGTACTTC.

The gene calls are TRBV7-8 and TRBJ1-2, with D unclear. V was pared by 1 base and J by 3 bases, with 18 bases between. The CDR3 spans 17 residues. Looked up from germline, CDR1 is SGHVS and CDR2 is FQNEAQ. CDR3 sequence (DNA): TGTGCCAGCAGCTTAGAAATCTGGGAGCCCCTTGACTATGGCTACACCTTC. Residues: CASSLEIWEPLDYGYTF. Looking up the rest from reference TRBV7-8 and TRBJ1-2 gives the full variable domain: GAGVSQSPRYKVAKRGQDVALRCDPISGHVSLFWYQQALGQGPEFLTYFQNEAQLDKSGLPSDRFFAERPEGSVSTLKIQRTQQEDSAVYLCASSLEIWEPLDYGYTFGSGTRLTVV.

Only one count was recorded for this clone. The chain employs TRBV10-3 and TRBJ2-1, with D tentatively TRBD2 (5 bases). Trimming removed 3 bases at V and 7 bases at J, with 16 bases between. Looked up from germline, CDR1 is ENHRY and CDR2 is SYGVKD. CDR3 length: 15 amino acids. The CDR3 region is CAISESPLKRNEQFF. The DNA of the CDR3 is TGTGCCATCAGTGAATCCCCCCTTAAGCGGAATGAGCAGTTCTTC.

The V call is TRBV19, the J call TRBJ2-3; no clear D. V lost 0 bases to trimming and J lost 6 bases, with 7 bases between them. The length of the CDR3 is 13 residues. Germline V gives CDR1 LNHDA, CDR2 SQIVND (reference sequence). CDR3 amino acids: CASSIDLYDTQYF. For the CDR3, the DNA is TGTGCCAGTAGTATAGATCTATATGATACGCAGTATTTT.

The chain combines TRBV27 with TRBJ1-5; possibly TRBD1 for D (5 bases). This CDR3 has 15 amino acids. Germline lookup yields CDR1 MNHEY and CDR2 SMNVEV (reference sequence). The V gene lost 3 bases and the J gene lost 3 bases, with 12 bases spanning the gap. CDR3 region: CASSLGTGTNQPQHF. Here the CDR3 DNA reads TGTGCCAGCAGTTTGGGTACAGGAACCAATCAGCCCCAGCATTTT.

The chain couples TRBV6-6 to TRBJ1-5; 8 nucleotides match TRBD1. Germline CDR1 is MNHNY and CDR2 is SVGAGI (reference sequence). V dropped 6 bases and J dropped 1; count of bases not matched to a gene: 8. This CDR3 contains 16 residues. CDR3 DNA: TGTGCCAGCAGGTCGAACAGGGGGAACAGCAATCAGCCCCAGCATTTT. It codes for CASRSNRGNSNQPQHF.

The chain employs TRBV7-9 and TRBJ1-6, with 9 nucleotides matching TRBD1. Trimming at V came to 5 bases and at J to 8 bases, leaving 10 bases not matched to a gene. This CDR3 has 16 residues. Per the germline V gene, CDR1 is SEHNR and CDR2 is FQNEAQ (reference sequence). CDR3 sequence (DNA): TGTGCCAGCAGCAGGTCCGGGACAGGGAATTATTCACCCCTCCACTTT. As protein: CASSRSGTGNYSPLHF.

This rearrangement joins TRBV9 to TRBJ1-5, with 7 bases matching TRBD1. V was pared by 3 bases and J by 3 bases, with 6 bases of the junction left unmatched. Per the germline V gene, CDR1 is SGDLS and CDR2 is YYNGEE. This CDR3 has 15 residues. For the CDR3, the DNA is TGTGCCAGCAGCGAACTGACAGGGCCCAATCAGCCCCAGCATTTT. Residues: CASSELTGPNQPQHF.

The chain links TRBV4-3 to TRBJ1-1; 7 bases map to TRBD1. CDR3 length: 14 residues. The junction had 7 bases not matched to a gene; V was cut back by 3 bases and J by 6 bases. Per germline, CDR1 LGHNA and CDR2 YSLEER. The CDR3 loop reads CASSQMTGMSEAFF. CDR3 sequence (DNA): TGCGCCAGCAGCCAGATGACAGGGATGTCTGAAGCTTTCTTT.

V is TRBV5-4 and J is TRBJ2-5, with D possibly being TRBD1 (5 bases). There are 15 residues in the CDR3. The germline V and J ends were trimmed by 1 base and 7 bases, with 17 bases remaining between them. CDR1 and CDR2 from the germline V gene are SGHNT and YYREEE (reference sequence). CDR3 in DNA: TGTGCCAGCAGCTTGCCATTAGACAGCCAGGGGACCCAGTACTTC. Its protein product is CASSLPLDSQGTQYF.

V usage is TRBV4-2 and J usage is TRBJ2-3; D possibly corresponds to TRBD1 (6 bases). V lost 4 bases and J lost 2, with 19 bases in between. The length of the CDR3 is 17 residues. The V gene's germline CDR1 is LGHNA and CDR2 YNFKEQ. CDR3 residues: CASSRSASDRATDTQYF. For the CDR3, the DNA is TGTGCCAGCAGCCGGAGCGCCTCGGACAGAGCCACAGATACGCAGTATTTT.

The chain links TRBV6-1 to TRBJ2-7; perhaps TRBD1 as D (6 bases). Looked up from germline, CDR1 is MNHNS and CDR2 is SASEGT. V was cut by 6 bases and J by 4 bases, with 13 bases left in between. This CDR3 spans 13 amino acids. CDR3 residues: CASRRDTQYEQYF. The CDR3 nucleotides read TGTGCCAGCAGGAGGGACACCCAATACGAGCAGTACTTC.

This rearrangement joins TRBV29-1 to TRBJ1-2; 7 nucleotides match TRBD1. This CDR3 comprises 14 residues. Germline CDR1 and CDR2: SQVTM and ANQGSEA. The ends lost 0 bases at V and 8 bases at J; junction bases unmatched: 9. The CDR3 DNA is TGCAGCGTTGAAGATCTAGGGCAGGGGGGAGGCTACACCTTC. It encodes CSVEDLGQGGGYTF. The whole variable domain, remainder taken from reference TRBV29-1 and TRBJ1-2, is SAVISQKPSRDICQRGTSLTIQCQVDSQVTMMFWYRQQPGQSLTLIATANQGSEATYESGFVIDKFPISRPNLTFSTLTVSNMSPEDSSIYLCSVEDLGQGGGYTFGSGTRLTVV.

This clone was recorded once. The CDR3 DNA follows: TGTGCCAGCAGTACAGGGGAACGGTGGGGTGGCTACACCTTC. This codes for CASSTGERWGGYTF. The genes are TRBV2 and TRBJ1-2, with 7 positions matching TRBD1. Germline V gene data show CDR1 as SNHLY and CDR2 as FYNNEI. V was clipped by 5 bases and J by 7 bases; unmatched bases: 10. The CDR3 is made up of 14 amino acids.